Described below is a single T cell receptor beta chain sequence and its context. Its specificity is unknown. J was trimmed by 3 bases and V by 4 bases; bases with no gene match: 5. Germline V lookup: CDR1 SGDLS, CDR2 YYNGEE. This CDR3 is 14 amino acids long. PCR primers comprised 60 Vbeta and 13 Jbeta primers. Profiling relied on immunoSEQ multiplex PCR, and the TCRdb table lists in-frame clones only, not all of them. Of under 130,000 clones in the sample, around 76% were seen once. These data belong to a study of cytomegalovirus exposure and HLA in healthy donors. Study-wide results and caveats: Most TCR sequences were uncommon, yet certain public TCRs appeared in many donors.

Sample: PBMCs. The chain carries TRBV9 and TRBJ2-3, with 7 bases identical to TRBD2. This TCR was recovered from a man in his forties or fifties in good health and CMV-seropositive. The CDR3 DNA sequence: TGTGCCAGCAGCCCGTTTAGCGGGACAGATACGCAGTATTTT. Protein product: CASSPFSGTDTQYF.